This T cell receptor beta chain emerged from a study of response to subunit inactivated influenza vaccine. MiXCR was run by TCRdb on the RT-PCR reads, yielding one entry per CDR3 protein. The sample lists about 700,000 distinct CDR3 sequences; 14% were seen once. Overall study results and limits: It was suggested by the authors that few new T cells are recruited by each seasonal influenza vaccination.

About this clonotype: Its antigen remains unidentified.

The receptor was derived from a man aged 50 or older who received an inactivated influenza vaccine. This sample comprised PBMCs from blood, obtained 14 days before vaccination.

The CDR3 DNA reads TGTGCCAGCAGCACCAGACTACCAGGACTAGCGGGCTTCTCCTACGAGCAGTACTTC. This sequence encodes CASSTRLPGLAGFSYEQYF. V and J are TRBV11-2 and TRBJ2-7, with 11 positions matching TRBD2. Germline-derived CDR1 and CDR2 are SGHAT and FQNNGV. V trimming: 5 bases; J trimming: 0 bases; junction bases outside the gene matches: 15. The CDR3 consists of 19 residues.